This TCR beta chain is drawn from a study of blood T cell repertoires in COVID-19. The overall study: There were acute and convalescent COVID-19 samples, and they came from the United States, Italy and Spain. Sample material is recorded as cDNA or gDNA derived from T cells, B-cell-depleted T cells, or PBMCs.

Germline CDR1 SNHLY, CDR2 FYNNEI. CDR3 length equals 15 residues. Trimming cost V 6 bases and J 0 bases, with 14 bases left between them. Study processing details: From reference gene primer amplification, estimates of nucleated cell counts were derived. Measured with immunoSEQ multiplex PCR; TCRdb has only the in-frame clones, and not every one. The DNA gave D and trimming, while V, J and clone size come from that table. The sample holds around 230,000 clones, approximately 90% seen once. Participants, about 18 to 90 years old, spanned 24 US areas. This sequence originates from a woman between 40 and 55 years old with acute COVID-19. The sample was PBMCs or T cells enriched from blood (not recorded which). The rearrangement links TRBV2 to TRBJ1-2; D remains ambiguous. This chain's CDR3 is CASSENLGANYGYTF. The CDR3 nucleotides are TGTGCCAGCAGCGAAAACCTAGGAGCTAACTATGGCTACACCTTC.